What follows is one TCR beta chain and its context. Antigen specificity is unknown. This specimen comes from a study of cytomegalovirus exposure and HLA in healthy donors. The CDR3 totals 14 residues. Germline values: CDR1 GTSNPN, CDR2 SVGIG (reference sequence). V trimming: 4 bases; J trimming: 5 bases; junction bases outside the gene matches: 4. The donors were members of the validation cohort, which comprised more than 90 subjects and was separate from the first cohort of roughly 700 subjects. Whole-study findings and limits: Under in vitro conditions, a few CMV-associated chains were confirmed as specific for CMV antigens. Altogether, around 160 TCR beta chains were recorded as cytomegalovirus-associated. The finding came from a later analysis; first-cohort TCR clusters tended to co-occur in the approximately 120 validation repertoires.

Generated by immunoSEQ multiplex PCR, the TCRdb table keeps only in-frame clones and is missing some. The sample has 90,000 to 100,000 clones, around 93% seen once. The V and J genes are TRBV30 and TRBJ2-5; TRBD2 agrees at 13 bases. The receptor's source is a woman in her thirties in good health and CMV-seropositive. The material sequenced was PBMCs. The CDR3 sequence: CAWTLAGGRETQYF. The CDR3 DNA reads as TGTGCCTGGACACTAGCGGGAGGGCGGGAGACCCAGTACTTC.